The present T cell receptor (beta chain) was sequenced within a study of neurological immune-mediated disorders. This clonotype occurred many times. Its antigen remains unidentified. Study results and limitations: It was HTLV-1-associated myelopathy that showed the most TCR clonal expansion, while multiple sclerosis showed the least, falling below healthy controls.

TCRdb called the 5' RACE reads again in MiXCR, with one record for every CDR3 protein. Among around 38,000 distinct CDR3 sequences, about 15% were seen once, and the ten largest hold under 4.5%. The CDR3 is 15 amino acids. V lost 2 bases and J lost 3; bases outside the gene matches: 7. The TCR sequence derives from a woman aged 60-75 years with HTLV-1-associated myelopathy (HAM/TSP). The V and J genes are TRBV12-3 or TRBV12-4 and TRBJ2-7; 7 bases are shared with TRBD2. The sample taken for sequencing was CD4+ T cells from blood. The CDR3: CASSLYLGGVYEQYF. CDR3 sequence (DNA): TGTGCCAGCAGTTTATACCTGGGGGGGGTCTACGAGCAGTACTTC.